This record looks at one T cell receptor (beta chain) sequence and its context. The J segment lost 9 bases and the V segment lost 2 bases, leaving 10 bases of the junction unmatched. This CDR3 has 15 amino acids. Germline V lookup: CDR1 SGHTA, CDR2 FQGTGA. This record comes from a study of blood T cell repertoires in COVID-19. Sequenced by immunoSEQ multiplex PCR; TCRdb stores in-frame clones only, minus some. Among roughly 170,000 clones listed, less than 85% were seen once. The clonotype was recovered from a man aged 55 to 70 who had recovered from COVID-19. Sequencing was performed on PBMCs or T cells enriched from blood (not recorded which). The rearrangement links TRBV7-3 to TRBJ2-1; 7 nucleotides agree with TRBD2. Written as DNA, the CDR3 is TGTGCCAGCAGCTTAGGTGGGACTACCCGGATTGAGCAGTTCTTC. Translation: CASSLGGTTRIEQFF.